The rows below give T cell receptor beta chains drawn from one sample of a study of chemoradiotherapy in HPV16-positive cancers. The protocol was immunoSEQ multiplex PCR, while the TCRdb copy is restricted to in-frame clones and leaves out a portion. The profile covers thousands of clones, with 86% appearing a single time and around 4.2% taken by the ten largest. The specimen was tumor tissue, collected from a patient who underwent chemoradiotherapy. Receptors were obtained from a human donor with HPV-associated anogenital cancer. The CDR3 runs from the conserved cysteine through the conserved F or W. A D gene is named only where the DNA matches it firmly. The size field is filled for only some rows; it gives once, few, many or a size class.

>TRBJ2-5|-|-|TRBV29-1
CSVRGTNQETQYF
TGCAGCGTTCGGGGGACCAACCAAGAGACCCAGTACTTC
>TRBJ2-7|few|TRBD1|TRBV28
CASISPGTGSVNEQYF
TGTGCCAGCATCTCTCCCGGGACAGGGTCAGTTAACGAGCAGTACTTC
>TRBJ1-5|-|-|TRBV28
CATETVGNQPQHF
TGTGCCACCGAGACGGTTGGGAATCAGCCCCAGCATTTT
>TRBJ1-3|-|TRBD1|TRBV19
CASSTGTEGNTIYF
TGTGCCAGTAGTACCGGGACAGAAGGAAACACCATATATTTT
>TRBJ1-6|-|-|TRBV18
CASSPMAESNSPLHF
TGTGCCAGCTCACCAATGGCAGAGAGTAATTCACCCCTCCACTTT
>TRBJ2-5|-|-|TRBV2
CASSEIGGAQETQYF
TGTGCCAGCAGTGAAATAGGGGGGGCCCAAGAGACCCAGTACTTC
>TRBJ2-1|-|-|TRBV7-7
CASSITGLDNEQFF
TGTGCTAGCAGCATTACAGGGTTGGACAATGAGCAGTTCTTC
>TRBJ1-2|-|-|TRBV2
CASSPDTGGYTF
TGTGCCAGCAGTCCCGACACAGGCGGCTACACCTTC
>TRBJ2-7|-|-|TRBV13
CASSLGGGGAEQYF
TGTGCCAGCAGCTTAGGGGGGGGTGGCGCCGAGCAGTACTTC
>TRBJ1-5|once|TRBD1|TRBV6-1
CASSELGDRGFQGNQPQHF
TGTGCCAGCAGTGAGTTAGGCGACAGGGGCTTTCAGGGCAATCAGCCCCAGCATTTT